The 3 T cell receptor beta chains in this list originate from one sample, sequenced in a study of blood T cell repertoires in COVID-19. Data came from immunoSEQ multiplex PCR; TCRdb stores just in-frame clones and leaves some out. The sample comprises tens of thousands of clones, 88% of which are singletons, and approximately 5.5% rests with the top ten. Sequencing was done on a sample of peripheral blood. All receptors derive from a human donor in a cohort sampled during active COVID-19.

This chain connects TRBV25-1 to TRBJ2-2, with D possibly being TRBD1 (6 bases). CDR3 size: 15 residues. Trimming shortened V by 4 bases and J by 5 bases, and 14 bases separated the two germline ends. Germline V CDR1 and CDR2: MGHDK, SYGVNS. For the CDR3, the DNA is TGTGCCAGCAGTGCTGACAGGTTGGGGACCGGGGAGCTGTTTTTT. Residues: CASSADRLGTGELFF.

The chain employs TRBV2 and TRBJ2-3; 10 bases agree with TRBD2. The CDR3 consists of 16 residues. The V gene's germline CDR1 is SNHLY and CDR2 FYNNEI. V was pared by 1 base and J by 2 bases, with 3 bases of the junction left unmatched. Here the CDR3 reads CASSEVAGGSTDTQYF. The DNA for the CDR3 is TGTGCCAGCAGTGAAGTAGCGGGAGGCTCCACAGATACGCAGTATTTT.

J is TRBJ2-7 and V is TRBV7-2; 12 positions match TRBD2. In germline, CDR1 is SGHTA, CDR2 FQGNSA. The CDR3 length is 16 residues. The ends lost 5 bases at V and 0 bases at J; junction bases unmatched: 5. The CDR3 protein is CASSRTSGVFSYEQYF. CDR3 DNA sequence: TGTGCCAGCAGCCGGACTAGCGGGGTCTTCTCCTACGAGCAGTACTTC.